Below, 5 T cell receptor beta chains from the same sample are listed, as sequenced in a study of regulatory T cells in long-lasting Graves disease. Through Arm-PCR of CDR3 regions and iRepertoire HTBI primers, TCR beta libraries were built. TCRdb used MiXCR to reprocess the multiplex PCR reads, holding one entry per CDR3 protein. This sample has 350,000 to 500,000 distinct CDR3 sequences, with 21% found just once. As for time point: persistent/refractory GD, antithyroid drugs over 5 years with positive TRAb. RNA isolated from PBMCs was used to make the TCR library. This specimen consisted of peripheral blood mononuclear cells (PBMCs), obtained when the disease was refractory, from a patient treated with antithyroid drugs. All receptors come from a female donor with Graves disease.

This clonotype has ten or more counts. The gene calls are TRBV3-1 and TRBJ2-4; D is unresolved. Trimming took off 2 bases at V and 0 bases at J, with 8 bases between the two ends. The CDR3 length is 15 residues. CDR1 is LGHDT and CDR2 is YNNKEL in the germline V gene (reference sequence). The CDR3 region has the DNA TGTGCCAGCAGCCAAAGCCTGTCAGCCAAAAACATTCAGTACTTC. It codes for CASSQSLSAKNIQYF. The full variable domain, its missing parts supplied by reference TRBV3-1 and TRBJ2-4, is DTAVSQTPKYLVTQMGNDKSIKCEQNLGHDTMYWYKQDSKKFLKIMFSYNNKELIINETVPNRFSPKSPDKAHLNLHINSLELGDSAVYFCASSQSLSAKNIQYFGAGTRLSVL.

This clonotype was seen many times. The chain carries TRBV7-9 and TRBJ2-7; a weak D match, TRBD1 (6 bases). This CDR3 has 12 amino acids. V lost 8 bases and J 3 bases, leaving 11 bases between the germline ends. The germline gives CDR1 SEHNR, CDR2 FQNEAQ (reference sequence). The CDR3 spells CASGQNDYEQYF. Here the CDR3 DNA reads TGTGCCAGCGGACAGAATGACTACGAGCAGTACTTC. Variable domain in full (rest from reference TRBV7-9 and TRBJ2-7): DTGVSQNPRHKITKRGQNVTFRCDPISEHNRLYWYRQTLGQGPEFLTYFQNEAQLEKSRLLSDRFSAERPKGSFSTLEIQRTEQGDSAMYLCASGQNDYEQYFGPGTRLTVT.

This chain connects TRBV30 to TRBJ2-2; 10 bases map to TRBD2. Germline V gene sequence: CDR1 GTSNPN, CDR2 SVGIG (reference sequence). V trimming: 3 bases; J trimming: 7 bases; junction bases outside the gene matches: 8. The CDR3 loop spans 15 amino acids. CDR3 bases: TGTGCCTGGAGCGGCAGCGGGAGGGCCAGCGGGGAGCTGTTTTTT. Its protein is CAWSGSGRASGELFF.

The gene calls are TRBV20-1 and TRBJ2-1; 8 bases line up with TRBD2. Germline V gives CDR1 DFQATT, CDR2 SNEGSKA (reference sequence). V trimming: 6 bases; J trimming: 6 bases; junction bases outside the gene matches: 10. This CDR3 is 14 amino acids long. CDR3 in DNA: TGCAGTGCCCCTAGTGGGGCGGGGGGCAATGAGCAGTTCTTC. Its translation: CSAPSGAGGNEQFF.

This clonotype has just a few counts. The V and J genes are TRBV20-1 and TRBJ1-2; no clear D. The V and J ends lost 3 bases and 1 base respectively, with 12 bases between them. The CDR3 sequence is 14 residues long. The V gene's germline CDR1 is DFQATT and CDR2 SNEGSKA (reference sequence). Here the CDR3 DNA reads TGCAGTGCTAGGATTCGAGGAATTAACTATGGCTACACCTTC. Protein product: CSARIRGINYGYTF.